The 24 T cell receptor beta chains reported below all come from one sample, sequenced in a study of blood T cell repertoires in COVID-19. Method: immunoSEQ multiplex PCR; TCRdb's copy keeps in-frame clones and lacks some. This sample carries 130,000 to 150,000 clones, approximately 80% of them seen once, and the ten largest clones take roughly 2%. Input material: peripheral blood. The origin of the receptors is a woman aged 55-70 years with acute or convalescent COVID-19.

This chain joins TRBV11-3 and TRBJ2-3, with 9 bases matching TRBD2. Looked up from germline, CDR1 is SGHNT and CDR2 is YENEEA. J lost 2 bases, V lost 1 base, and 4 bases had no gene match. This CDR3 spans 16 amino acids. The CDR3 reads CASSLALAGLTDTQYF. The CDR3 nucleotides read TGTGCCAGCAGCTTAGCCCTAGCGGGGCTCACAGATACGCAGTATTTT.

Written as DNA, the CDR3 is TGTGCCAGCAGCCAATCGAGACAGGGGGCGACGCGCGACACCGGGGAGCTGTTTTTT. As protein: CASSQSRQGATRDTGELFF. The chain employs TRBV4-2 and TRBJ2-2; 10 bases agree with TRBD1. The germline CDR1 and CDR2 sequences are LGHNA and YNFKEQ. V was pared by 2 bases and J by 3 bases, with 12 bases of the junction left unmatched. The CDR3 contains 19 residues.

This CDR3 reads CASSLNTLRDRGRGPKRDTYEQYF. In DNA form, the CDR3 reads TGTGCCAGCAGCCTTAACACCCTAAGGGACAGGGGCCGGGGTCCCAAGCGGGATACCTACGAGCAGTACTTC. The V call is TRBV7-8, the J call TRBJ2-7; 10 bases line up with TRBD1. The CDR3 has 24 residues. The V segment lost 5 bases and the J segment 2 bases; nucleotides outside the gene matches: 33. Germline-derived CDR1 and CDR2 are SGHVS and FQNEAQ.

The rearrangement joins TRBV18 to TRBJ1-6; TRBD1 aligns across 7 bases. The CDR3 totals 14 residues. The germline gives CDR1 KGHSH, CDR2 LQKENI. The ends lost 8 bases at V and 6 bases at J; junction bases unmatched: 7. The CDR3 region has the DNA TGTGCCAGCACCCGGGACAGTTTTAATTCACCCCTCCACTTT. Its protein is CASTRDSFNSPLHF.

The chain has TRBV10-3 and TRBJ2-2; 8 bases line up with TRBD2. Germline V CDR1 and CDR2: ENHRY, SYGVKD. The CDR3 totals 20 residues. The V and J ends lost 0 bases and 0 bases, in that order; junction bases with no gene match: 12. CDR3 sequence reads: CAISESKGISGATNTGELFF. As DNA, the CDR3 is TGTGCCATCAGTGAGTCCAAGGGTATTAGCGGGGCGACGAACACCGGGGAGCTGTTTTTT.

The J gene is TRBJ2-2, the V gene TRBV15, with 9 bases aligning to TRBD1. The CDR3 runs 18 residues. The germline V gene has CDR1 LNHNV and CDR2 YYDKDF (reference sequence). Trimming removed 2 bases from V and 1 base from J; junction bases left unmatched: 8. CDR3: CATSRKGQGPGNTGELFF. CDR3 bases: TGTGCCACCAGCAGAAAGGGACAGGGCCCCGGGAACACCGGGGAGCTGTTTTTT.

To note about this clone: The junction and the germline gene differ at one end; a read error may be behind it. The rearrangement joins TRBV11-2 to TRBJ2-2; D possibly corresponds to TRBD2 (6 bases). CDR3 length: 18 amino acids. The germline V gene has CDR1 SGHAT and CDR2 FQNNGV. CDR3 protein: CASTLWLRRAGFHGELFF. DNA of the CDR3: TGTGCCAGCACCTTATGGCTACGGAGGGCAGGGTTTCACGGGGAGCTGTTTTTT.

The rearrangement joins TRBV7-9 to TRBJ2-1; 8 bases align to TRBD1. Germline assignment: CDR1 SEHNR and CDR2 FQNEAQ (reference sequence). With V trimmed by 4 bases and J by 10 bases, 6 bases remained unmatched. This CDR3 spans 13 amino acids. CDR3 in DNA: TGTGCCAGCAGCTCCTGGACAGGGCACGAGCAGTTCTTC. It codes for CASSSWTGHEQFF. The full variable domain, in which reference TRBV7-9 and TRBJ2-1 provide the parts outside the CDR3, is DTGVSQNPRHKITKRGQNVTFRCDPISEHNRLYWYRQTLGQGPEFLTYFQNEAQLEKSRLLSDRFSAERPKGSFSTLEIQRTEQGDSAMYLCASSSWTGHEQFFGPGTRLTVL.

The CDR3 loop reads CASSLGPYRGANTEAFF. The CDR3 DNA reads as TGCGCCAGCAGCTTGGGCCCTTACAGGGGGGCGAACACTGAAGCTTTCTTT. The rearrangement links TRBV5-1 to TRBJ1-1; 8 nucleotides line up with TRBD1. Unmatched junction bases numbered 8, after V lost 0 bases and J lost 1 base. The CDR3 is 17 residues long. Germline assignment: CDR1 SGHRS and CDR2 YFSETQ.

This chain uses TRBV3-1 (or the pseudogene TRBV3-2) with TRBJ2-5; TRBD2 agrees at 7 bases. Germline values: CDR1 LGHDT, CDR2 YNNKEL (reference sequence). The CDR3 is 16 residues long. Trimming took 0 bases from V and 1 from J; bases not matched to a gene: 5. CDR3 loop: CASSQDWGRAQETQYF. CDR3 bases: TGTGCCAGCAGCCAAGATTGGGGGAGGGCCCAAGAGACCCAGTACTTC.

The chain carries TRBV4-1 and TRBJ2-7; 8 positions agree with TRBD1. The ends lost 4 bases at V and 6 bases at J; junction bases unmatched: 8. The CDR3 is 14 amino acids. Germline V gene data show CDR1 as MGHRA and CDR2 as YSYEKL. The CDR3 loop is CASSLGTGRVEQYF. The CDR3 coding sequence is TGCGCCAGCAGCCTCGGGACAGGACGGGTCGAGCAGTACTTC.

This clone was seen only once. CDR3 coding DNA: TGTGCCAGCAGACCCGTAGCGGGAGTGCAAGAGACCCAGTACTTC. Protein product: CASRPVAGVQETQYF. The chain combines TRBV21-1 with TRBJ2-5; TRBD2, the table's D call, was not compared with the DNA. TRBV21-1 corresponds to a pseudogene. CDR3 length equals 15 residues.

This sequence joins TRBV5-1 and TRBJ1-4; a possible D gene is TRBD1 (5 bases). This CDR3 spans 18 amino acids. The V gene's germline CDR1 is SGHRS and CDR2 YFSETQ. The V and J ends lost 4 bases and 6 bases respectively, with 25 bases between them. Here the CDR3 reads CASSPTPGGWGRDEKLFF. In nucleotides, the CDR3 is TGCGCCAGCAGCCCGACTCCCGGGGGGTGGGGACGGGATGAAAAACTGTTTTTT.

The rearrangement links TRBV27 to TRBJ1-1; the match to TRBD1 covers 7 bases. Trimming cost V 4 bases and J 11 bases; bases outside gene matches: 7. CDR3 size: 12 residues. In germline, CDR1 is MNHEY, CDR2 SMNVEV (reference sequence). CDR3 residues: CASSYTGARAFF. Written as DNA, the CDR3 is TGTGCCAGCAGTTATACAGGGGCGCGGGCTTTCTTT.

The chain uses TRBV5-3 and TRBJ1-2; 8 nucleotides match TRBD1. Being an ORF, TRBV5-3 has a function that is uncertain. The CDR3 spans 15 residues. After removal of 4 bases from V and 7 bases from J, the junction contained 12 bases not matched to a gene. CDR3 in DNA: TGTGCCAGAAGCAGTTGGGACAGGCTGTCTAGTGGCTACACCTTC. It codes for CARSSWDRLSSGYTF.

The chain recombines TRBV14 with TRBJ1-4, with D hard to call. From germline, CDR1 is SGHDN and CDR2 FVKESK. The CDR3 sequence is 15 residues long. The V end lost 0 bases, the J end lost 8 bases, and 13 bases lay between the germline ends. CDR3 in amino acids: CASSQEMNSAEKLFF. The CDR3 DNA reads as TGTGCCAGCAGCCAAGAAATGAATAGTGCCGAAAAACTGTTTTTT.

V usage is TRBV3-1 (or the pseudogene TRBV3-2) and J usage is TRBJ2-1, with D perhaps matching TRBD2 (5 bases). CDR3 length equals 12 residues. The germline V and J ends were trimmed by 3 bases and 9 bases, with 9 bases remaining between them. In germline, CDR1 is LGHDT, CDR2 YNNKEL (reference sequence). CDR3: CASSHPRGEQFF. CDR3 in DNA: TGTGCCAGCAGCCACCCCCGGGGTGAGCAGTTCTTC.

The chain carries TRBV21-1 and TRBJ2-1; the D call in the table, TRBD2, was not verified against the DNA. TRBV21-1 is listed as a pseudogene. The CDR3 is made up of 14 amino acids. The CDR3 coding sequence is TGTGCCAGATTTGTGACTAGCGGGACCAATGAGCAGTTCTTC. It encodes CARFVTSGTNEQFF.

About this clone itself: This specimen includes other DNA sequences encoding the same CDR3. This chain connects TRBV6-5 to TRBJ2-2; D remains ambiguous. Deletions cut 0 bases from V and 1 base from J, with 6 bases between. This CDR3 has 15 residues. Germline values: CDR1 MNHEY, CDR2 SVGAGI. The CDR3 DNA is TGTGCCAGCAGTTACTCGGTAGAGAACACCGGGGAGCTGTTTTTT. This sequence encodes CASSYSVENTGELFF.

A note on this clone: Sequence at one end of the junction differs from germline and may be a read error. The rearrangement links TRBV3-1 (or the pseudogene TRBV3-2) to TRBJ2-5, with D hard to call. The germline gives CDR1 LGHDT, CDR2 YNNKEL (reference sequence). This CDR3 region has 13 residues. The CDR3 nucleotides are TGTGCCAGCAGCCAGCTGTACCAAGAGGCCCAGTACTTC. It specifies CASSQLYQEAQYF.

The rearrangement uses TRBV27 and TRBJ1-5; D is undetermined. The CDR3 spans 14 residues. Per the germline V gene, CDR1 is MNHEY and CDR2 is SMNVEV (reference sequence). The V end lost 4 bases, the J end lost 0 bases, and 7 bases lay between the germline ends. The CDR3 region is CASSYKDSNQPQHF. The CDR3 nucleotides are TGTGCCAGCAGTTACAAAGATAGCAATCAGCCCCAGCATTTT.

The chain links TRBV7-9 to TRBJ2-3, with 9 bases aligning to TRBD2. CDR1 SEHNR and CDR2 FQNEAQ come from the germline V gene (reference sequence). V dropped 8 bases and J dropped 2; count of bases not matched to a gene: 8. There are 15 residues in the CDR3. CDR3 residues: CASRGRGGFTDTQYF. The CDR3, as DNA: TGTGCCAGCCGCGGGAGGGGCGGCTTCACAGATACGCAGTATTTT.

This sequence joins TRBV30 and TRBJ2-1; TRBD2 agrees at 12 bases. The CDR3 consists of 15 residues. Germline-derived CDR1 and CDR2 are GTSNPN and SVGIG (reference sequence). The J segment lost 7 bases and the V segment lost 4 bases, leaving 8 bases of the junction unmatched. The CDR3 reads CAWNGLAGMRNEQFF. The DNA for the CDR3 is TGTGCCTGGAATGGACTAGCGGGAATGAGGAATGAGCAGTTCTTC. Full variable domain (missing parts from reference TRBV30 and TRBJ2-1): SQTIHQWPATLVQPVGSPLSLECTVEGTSNPNLYWYRQAAGRGLQLLFYSVGIGQISSEVPQNLSASRPQDRQFILSSKKLLLSDSGFYLCAWNGLAGMRNEQFFGPGTRLTVL.

The table lists this clone with a count of one. This chain links TRBV5-6 with TRBJ2-7, with a possible D match to TRBD1 (5 bases). This CDR3 has 14 residues. From germline, CDR1 is SGHDT and CDR2 YYEEEE. Trimming shortened V by 3 bases and J by 5 bases, and 15 bases separated the two germline ends. In DNA form, the CDR3 reads TGTGCCAGCAGCTGGTCAGGGTTTGTCGACGAGCAGTACTTC. Translated, it gives CASSWSGFVDEQYF.